The rows below give T cell receptor beta chains drawn from one sample of a study of blood T cell repertoires in COVID-19. Clones were sequenced by immunoSEQ multiplex PCR, and TCRdb holds only the in-frame ones, with some missing. The sample yields around 69,000 clones, 81% seen once. What was sequenced was peripheral blood. These receptors were obtained from an older woman with acute or convalescent COVID-19. Each CDR3 is given without its conserved first and last residue. D genes are given only for firm matches.

V: TRBV5-4; D: TRBD1; J: TRBJ2-3; CDR3: ASSSTGRTDTQY
V: TRBV5-6; D: -; J: TRBJ1-6; CDR3: ASSRTVYTGNSPLH
V: TRBV28; D: TRBD2; J: TRBJ2-7; CDR3: ASSLGTSGRWN
V: TRBV27; D: -; J: TRBJ2-7; CDR3: ASSLSVTAREQY
V: TRBV6-4; D: -; J: TRBJ1-1; CDR3: ASSDGDRLNTEAF
V: TRBV21-1; D: -; J: TRBJ2-5; CDR3: ASSETGTGKQETQY
V: TRBV24-1; D: -; J: TRBJ1-3; CDR3: AEAGQGHGNTIY
V: TRBV5-1; D: -; J: TRBJ2-1; CDR3: ASRTAYNEQF
V: TRBV7-3; D: TRBD1; J: TRBJ1-6; CDR3: ASSSRGQGAGSPLH
V: TRBV11-3; D: -; J: TRBJ2-1; CDR3: ASSLEPTTGEQF
V: TRBV7-9; D: -; J: TRBJ1-2; CDR3: ASSLGGGSSNYGYT
V: TRBV2; D: -; J: TRBJ2-3; CDR3: ASSDNSADTQY
V: TRBV10-3; D: TRBD2; J: TRBJ2-7; CDR3: ATSSGVSPTYEQY
V: TRBV7-8; D: TRBD1; J: TRBJ1-4; CDR3: ASRTGTAIKELF
V: TRBV18; D: TRBD1; J: TRBJ1-3; CDR3: ASSPQAAGGSGNTIY
V: TRBV30; D: -; J: TRBJ1-2; CDR3: AWRFRGGYGYT
V: TRBV3-1/TRBV3-2; D: -; J: TRBJ2-7; CDR3: ASSLRERQY
V: TRBV27; D: TRBD2; J: TRBJ2-5; CDR3: ASSKLAGVPETQY
V: TRBV4-2; D: -; J: TRBJ1-6; CDR3: ASSQLQGELNSPLH
V: TRBV3-1/TRBV3-2; D: TRBD2; J: TRBJ2-3; CDR3: ASSFRRTSGRDTQY
V: TRBV27; D: TRBD1; J: TRBJ1-5; CDR3: ASRSGQGRGQPQH
V: TRBV28; D: -; J: TRBJ2-7; CDR3: ASSSGRAPYEQY
V: TRBV11-2; D: TRBD1; J: TRBJ1-1; CDR3: ASSTDRDTEAF
V: TRBV20-1; D: -; J: TRBJ1-2; CDR3: SAGQTYGYT